This T cell receptor (beta chain) was recovered during a study of brain T cells in children with intractable seizures. Sample time point: blood from clinic visit 5 months post-surgery; TSC patient then seizure free. Sequencing was performed with immunoSEQ multiplex PCR; in TCRdb, only in-frame clones are kept and a portion is missing. The table lists about 340,000 clones, roughly 93% of them singletons, with 5.7% in the top ten. This CDR3 comprises 15 residues. V lost 0 bases and J 8 bases, leaving 15 bases between the germline ends. The germline V gene has CDR1 SGHRS and CDR2 YFSETQ. This sequence originates from a boy under two years old with tuberous sclerosis and intractable seizures. The chain uses TRBV5-1 and TRBJ2-1, with D possibly matching TRBD2 (7 bases). This material consisted of peripheral blood, taken more than 4 months after surgery. In DNA form, the CDR3 reads TGCGCCAGCAGCTTGGTCTTTGGCGGGGGCGATGAGCAGTTCTTC. It encodes CASSLVFGGGDEQFF.